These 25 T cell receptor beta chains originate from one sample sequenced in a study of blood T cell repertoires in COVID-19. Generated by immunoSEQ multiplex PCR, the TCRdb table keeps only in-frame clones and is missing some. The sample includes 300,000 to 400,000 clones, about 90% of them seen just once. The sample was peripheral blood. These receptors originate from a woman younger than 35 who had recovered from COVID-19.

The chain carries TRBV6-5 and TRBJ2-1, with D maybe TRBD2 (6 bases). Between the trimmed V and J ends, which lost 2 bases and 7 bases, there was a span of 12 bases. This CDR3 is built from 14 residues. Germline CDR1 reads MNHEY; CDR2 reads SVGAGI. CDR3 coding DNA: TGTGCCAGCAGTTACATCCGGGGAGGAAATGAGCAGTTCTTC. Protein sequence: CASSYIRGGNEQFF.

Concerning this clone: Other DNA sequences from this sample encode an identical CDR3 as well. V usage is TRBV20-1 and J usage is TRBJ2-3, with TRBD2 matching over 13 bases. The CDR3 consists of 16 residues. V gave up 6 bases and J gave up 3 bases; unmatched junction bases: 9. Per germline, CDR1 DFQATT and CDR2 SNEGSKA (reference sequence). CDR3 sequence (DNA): TGCAGTGCAAGTGGTGGACTAGCGGGAGCGACAGATACGCAGTATTTT. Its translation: CSASGGLAGATDTQYF.

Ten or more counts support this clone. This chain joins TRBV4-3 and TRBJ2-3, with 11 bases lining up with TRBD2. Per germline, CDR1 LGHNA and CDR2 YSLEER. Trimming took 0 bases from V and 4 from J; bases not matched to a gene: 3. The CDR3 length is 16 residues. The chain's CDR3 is CASSQDIAGGSDTQYF. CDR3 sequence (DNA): TGCGCCAGCAGCCAAGATATAGCGGGAGGGTCAGATACGCAGTATTTT.

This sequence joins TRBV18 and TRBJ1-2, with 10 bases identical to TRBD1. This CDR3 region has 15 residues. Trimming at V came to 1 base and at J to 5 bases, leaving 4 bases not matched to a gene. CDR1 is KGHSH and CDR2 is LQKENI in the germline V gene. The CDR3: CASSPRQGAWYGYTF. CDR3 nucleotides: TGTGCCAGCTCACCACGACAGGGGGCCTGGTATGGCTACACCTTC.

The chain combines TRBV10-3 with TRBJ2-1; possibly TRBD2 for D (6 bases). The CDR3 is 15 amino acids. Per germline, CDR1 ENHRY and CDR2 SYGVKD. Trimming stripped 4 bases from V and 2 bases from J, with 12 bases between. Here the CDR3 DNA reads TGTGCCATCAGTGCGGGAGAACGCGCCTACAATGAGCAGTTCTTC. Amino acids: CAISAGERAYNEQFF.

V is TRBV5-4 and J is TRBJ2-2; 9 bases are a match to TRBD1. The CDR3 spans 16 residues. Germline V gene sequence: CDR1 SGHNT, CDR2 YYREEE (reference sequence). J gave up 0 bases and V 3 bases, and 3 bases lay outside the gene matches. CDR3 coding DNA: TGTGCCAGCAGCTCGAGGACAGGGGCGAACACCGGGGAGCTGTTTTTT. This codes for CASSSRTGANTGELFF.

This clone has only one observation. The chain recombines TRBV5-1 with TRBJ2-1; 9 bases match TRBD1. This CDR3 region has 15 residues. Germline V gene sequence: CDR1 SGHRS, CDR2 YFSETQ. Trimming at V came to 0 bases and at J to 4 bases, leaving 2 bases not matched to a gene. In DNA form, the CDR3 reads TGCGCCAGCAGCTTGGATGGGACAGGGTACAATGAGCAGTTCTTC. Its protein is CASSLDGTGYNEQFF.

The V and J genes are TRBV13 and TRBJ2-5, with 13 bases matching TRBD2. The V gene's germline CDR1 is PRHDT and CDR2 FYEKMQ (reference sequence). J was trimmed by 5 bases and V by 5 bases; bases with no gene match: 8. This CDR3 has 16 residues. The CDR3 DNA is TGTGCCAGCAGCGACGGACTAGCGGGAGTTCGGGAGACCCAGTACTTC. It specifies CASSDGLAGVRETQYF.

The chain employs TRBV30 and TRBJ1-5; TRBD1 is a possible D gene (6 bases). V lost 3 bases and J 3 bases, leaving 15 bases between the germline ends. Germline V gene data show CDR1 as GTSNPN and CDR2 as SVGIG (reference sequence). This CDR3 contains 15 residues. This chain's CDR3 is CAWREGGAVNQPQHF. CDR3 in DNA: TGTGCCTGGAGGGAAGGGGGGGCGGTCAATCAGCCCCAGCATTTT.

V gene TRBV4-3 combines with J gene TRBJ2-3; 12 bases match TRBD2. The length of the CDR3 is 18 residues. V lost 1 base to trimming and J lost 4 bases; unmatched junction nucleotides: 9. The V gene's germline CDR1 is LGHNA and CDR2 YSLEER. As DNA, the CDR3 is TGCGCCAGCAGCCAAGCCCCTACTGCTAGCGGGAGGGCAGATACGCAGTATTTT. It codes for CASSQAPTASGRADTQYF.

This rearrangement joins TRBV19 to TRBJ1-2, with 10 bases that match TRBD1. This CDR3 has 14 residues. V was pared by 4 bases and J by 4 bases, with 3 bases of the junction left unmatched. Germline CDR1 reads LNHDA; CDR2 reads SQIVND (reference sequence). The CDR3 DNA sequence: TGTGCCAGTAGTACCCGGGACAGGGGCTATGGCTACACCTTC. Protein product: CASSTRDRGYGYTF.

As DNA, the CDR3 is TGTGCCAGCTCAATGACAGTTGAAGCTTTCTTT. Translating it yields CASSMTVEAFF. The J gene is TRBJ1-1, the V gene TRBV18; perhaps TRBD1 as D (5 bases). The V and J ends lost 5 bases and 7 bases respectively, with 8 bases between them. Per germline, CDR1 KGHSH and CDR2 LQKENI. The CDR3 is made up of 11 amino acids.

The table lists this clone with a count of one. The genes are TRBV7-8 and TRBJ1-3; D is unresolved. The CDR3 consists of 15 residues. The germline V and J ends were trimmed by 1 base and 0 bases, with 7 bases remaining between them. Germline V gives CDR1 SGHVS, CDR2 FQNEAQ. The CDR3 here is CASSLGWPSGNTIYF. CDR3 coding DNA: TGTGCCAGCAGCTTAGGCTGGCCCTCTGGAAACACCATATATTTT.

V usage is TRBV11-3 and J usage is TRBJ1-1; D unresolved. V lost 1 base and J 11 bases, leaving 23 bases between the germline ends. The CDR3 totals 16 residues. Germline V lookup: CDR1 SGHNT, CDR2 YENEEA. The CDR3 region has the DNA TGTGCCAGCAGCTTAGTGTGGACCCAGGAGGAGTCACAGGCTTTCTTT. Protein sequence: CASSLVWTQEESQAFF.

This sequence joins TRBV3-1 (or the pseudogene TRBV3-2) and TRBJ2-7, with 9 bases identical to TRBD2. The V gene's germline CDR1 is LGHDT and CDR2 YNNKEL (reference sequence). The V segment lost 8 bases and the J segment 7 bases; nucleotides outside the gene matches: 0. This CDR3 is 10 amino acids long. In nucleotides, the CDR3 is TGTGCCAGCGCGGGGGGGGAGCAGTACGTC. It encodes CASAGGEQYV.

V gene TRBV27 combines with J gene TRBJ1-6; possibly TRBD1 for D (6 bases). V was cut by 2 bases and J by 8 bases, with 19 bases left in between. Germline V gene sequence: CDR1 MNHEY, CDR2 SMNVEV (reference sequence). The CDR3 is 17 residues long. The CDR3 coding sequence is TGTGCCAGCAGTTTAACCTTGCCGGGACAAAGGGATTCACCCCTCCACTTT. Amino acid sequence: CASSLTLPGQRDSPLHF.

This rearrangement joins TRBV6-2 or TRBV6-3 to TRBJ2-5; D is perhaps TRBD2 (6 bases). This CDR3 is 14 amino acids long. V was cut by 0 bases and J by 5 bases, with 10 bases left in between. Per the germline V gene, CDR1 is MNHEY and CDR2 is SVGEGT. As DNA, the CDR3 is TGTGCCAGCAGTTACTCGAGGGGAGGCGAGACCCAGTACTTC. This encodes CASSYSRGGETQYF.

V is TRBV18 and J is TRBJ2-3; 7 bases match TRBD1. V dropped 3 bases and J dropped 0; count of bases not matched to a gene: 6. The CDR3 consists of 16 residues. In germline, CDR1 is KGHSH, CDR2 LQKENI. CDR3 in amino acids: CASSPPGTASTDTQYF. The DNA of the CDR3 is TGTGCCAGCTCACCTCCCGGGACAGCTAGCACAGATACGCAGTATTTT.

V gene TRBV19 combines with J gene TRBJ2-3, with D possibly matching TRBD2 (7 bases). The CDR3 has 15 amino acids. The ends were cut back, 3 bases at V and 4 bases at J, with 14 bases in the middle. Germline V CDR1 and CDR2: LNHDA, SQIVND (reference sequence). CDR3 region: CASSIGAGASDTQYF. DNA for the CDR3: TGTGCCAGTAGTATTGGGGCGGGGGCCTCAGATACGCAGTATTTT.

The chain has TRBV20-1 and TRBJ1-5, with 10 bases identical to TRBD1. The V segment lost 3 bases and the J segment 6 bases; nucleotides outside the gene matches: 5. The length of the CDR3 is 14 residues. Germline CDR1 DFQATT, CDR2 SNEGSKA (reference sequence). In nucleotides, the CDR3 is TGCAGTGCTAGTCCCGGGACAGGGGTTCAGCCCCAGCATTTT. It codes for CSASPGTGVQPQHF.

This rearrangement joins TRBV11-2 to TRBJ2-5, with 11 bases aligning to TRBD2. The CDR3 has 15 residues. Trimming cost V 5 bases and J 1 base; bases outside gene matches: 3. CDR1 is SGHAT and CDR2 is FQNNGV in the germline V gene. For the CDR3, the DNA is TGTGCCAGCAGCCCCGGGACTAGCGGCCAAGAGACCCAGTACTTC. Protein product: CASSPGTSGQETQYF.

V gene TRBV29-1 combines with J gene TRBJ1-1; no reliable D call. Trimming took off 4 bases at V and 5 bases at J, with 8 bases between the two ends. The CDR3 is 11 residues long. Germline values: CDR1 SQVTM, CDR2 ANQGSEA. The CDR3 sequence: CSVGGETEAFF. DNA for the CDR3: TGCAGCGTTGGCGGGGAAACTGAAGCTTTCTTT.

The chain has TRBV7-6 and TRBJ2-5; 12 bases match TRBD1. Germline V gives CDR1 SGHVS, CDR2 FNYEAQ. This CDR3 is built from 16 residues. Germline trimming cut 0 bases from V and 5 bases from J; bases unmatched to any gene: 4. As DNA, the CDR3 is TGTGCCAGCAGCTTAGCGGGACAGGGGGCTTGGGAGACCCAGTACTTC. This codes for CASSLAGQGAWETQYF.

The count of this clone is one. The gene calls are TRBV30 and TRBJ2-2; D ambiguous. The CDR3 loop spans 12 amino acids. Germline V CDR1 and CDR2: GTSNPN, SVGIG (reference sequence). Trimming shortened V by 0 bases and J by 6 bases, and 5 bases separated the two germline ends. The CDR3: CAWSVRSGELFF. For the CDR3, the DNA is TGTGCCTGGAGTGTTCGGTCCGGGGAGCTGTTTTTT.

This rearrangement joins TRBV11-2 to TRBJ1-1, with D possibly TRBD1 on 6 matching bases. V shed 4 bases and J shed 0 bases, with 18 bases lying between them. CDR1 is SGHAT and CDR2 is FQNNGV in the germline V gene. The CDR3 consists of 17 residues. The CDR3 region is CASSYQIPGQVNTEAFF. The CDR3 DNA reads TGTGCCAGCAGCTATCAGATCCCGGGACAAGTGAACACTGAAGCTTTCTTT.